This entry lists 20 T cell receptor beta chains sequenced from one sample in a study of shared clonotypes between healthy human individuals. Sequencing used immunoSEQ multiplex PCR; TCRdb keeps in-frame clones, though not all of them. The data contain 2.3 million or so clones, approximately 93% of them singletons. Source material: naive CD4+ T cells from PBMCs. Subset indicated: CD45RA+ positively selected. The receptor source for this set is a man aged 18 to 35 in good health. Some clones in this sample may be carry-over from other donors' samples.

V and J are TRBV19 and TRBJ2-4; TRBD2 might be the D (5 bases). Trimming shortened V by 3 bases and J by 9 bases, and 27 bases separated the two germline ends. This CDR3 region has 18 residues. Germline assignment: CDR1 LNHDA and CDR2 SQIVND (reference sequence). CDR3 sequence reads: CASSIISPSGGALGIQYF. The CDR3 nucleotides read TGTGCCAGTAGTATTATCTCTCCCAGCGGAGGAGCCCTCGGCATTCAGTACTTC.

V gene TRBV6-6 combines with J gene TRBJ1-4; no clear D gene. The CDR3 contains 13 residues. Germline V gene lookup returns CDR1 MNHNY and CDR2 SVGAGI (reference sequence). V was trimmed by 0 bases and J by 14 bases, leaving 13 bases between them. CDR3 in DNA: TGTGCCAGCAGTTACTCGGAGGAGACGGTCCTGTTTTTT. Its protein product is CASSYSEETVLFF.

The V gene is TRBV27, the J gene TRBJ2-5; the D gene is possibly TRBD1 (6 bases). The CDR3 length is 16 residues. The germline V and J ends were trimmed by 6 bases and 2 bases, with 19 bases remaining between them. Germline V gives CDR1 MNHEY, CDR2 SMNVEV (reference sequence). CDR3 DNA sequence: TGTGCCAGCAGATCTCTCAGGGGAAGAGGGCAAGAGACCCAGTACTTC. Translation gives CASRSLRGRGQETQYF.

V is TRBV7-6 and J is TRBJ2-5, with D tentatively TRBD1 (5 bases). There are 13 residues in the CDR3. Per the germline V gene, CDR1 is SGHVS and CDR2 is FNYEAQ. V was cut by 1 base and J by 4 bases, with 7 bases left in between. CDR3 coding DNA: TGTGCCAGCAGCTTAGTAGGGGTAGAGACCCAGTACTTC. Translated: CASSLVGVETQYF.

This clone was seen just once. The chain recombines TRBV5-1 with TRBJ1-1, with D tentatively TRBD1 (6 bases). V gave up 1 base and J gave up 3 bases, with 10 bases separating them. Germline V gives CDR1 SGHRS, CDR2 YFSETQ. This CDR3 is 14 amino acids long. CDR3: CASSLSTGYTEAFF. The CDR3 DNA is TGCGCCAGCAGCTTGTCGACAGGTTACACTGAAGCTTTCTTT.

The chain uses TRBV7-8 and TRBJ2-5; 10 bases line up with TRBD2. The V and J ends lost 4 bases and 5 bases, in that order; junction bases with no gene match: 10. The CDR3 runs 16 residues. From germline, CDR1 is SGHVS and CDR2 FQNEAQ. This CDR3 reads CASSSGRASGSETQYF. The CDR3 DNA reads as TGTGCCAGCAGCTCCGGGAGGGCTAGCGGGAGTGAGACCCAGTACTTC.

The rearrangement joins TRBV7-2 to TRBJ1-2; 9 nucleotides agree with TRBD1. CDR3 length equals 15 residues. Trimming cost V 5 bases and J 4 bases; bases outside gene matches: 8. From germline, CDR1 is SGHTA and CDR2 FQGNSA. CDR3: CASSPQGQGSYGYTF. The CDR3, as DNA: TGTGCCAGCAGCCCACAGGGACAGGGATCCTATGGCTACACCTTC.

V gene TRBV6-5 combines with J gene TRBJ2-7; D is perhaps TRBD1 (5 bases). The CDR3 loop spans 12 amino acids. The V end lost 8 bases, the J end lost 1 base, and 9 bases lay between the germline ends. Germline V CDR1 and CDR2: MNHEY, SVGAGI. The chain's CDR3 is CASSHRSYEQYF. In DNA, the CDR3 is TGTGCCAGCTCCCACAGGTCCTACGAGCAGTACTTC.

This clone was counted a single time. The rearrangement uses TRBV7-2 and TRBJ2-1, with TRBD1 matching over 8 bases. With 3 bases clipped from V and 2 bases from J, the junction kept 3 bases outside the gene matches. Germline CDR1 is SGHTA and CDR2 is FQGNSA. This CDR3 is built from 15 residues. The chain's CDR3 is CASSFGQGPYNEQFF. DNA of the CDR3: TGTGCCAGCAGCTTCGGACAGGGCCCCTACAATGAGCAGTTCTTC.

The rearrangement links TRBV27 to TRBJ1-1; 7 bases line up with TRBD1. Germline CDR1 MNHEY, CDR2 SMNVEV (reference sequence). The CDR3 has 15 amino acids. V lost 6 bases, J lost 3 bases, and 10 bases stayed unmatched. CDR3 sequence reads: CASSPNWQGDTEAFF. CDR3 DNA: TGTGCCAGCAGCCCGAATTGGCAGGGGGACACTGAAGCTTTCTTT.

V gene TRBV18 combines with J gene TRBJ2-2; 12 bases map to TRBD2. The V and J ends lost 3 bases and 4 bases, in that order; junction bases with no gene match: 6. Germline CDR1 reads KGHSH; CDR2 reads LQKENI. This CDR3 is 17 amino acids long. DNA of the CDR3: TGTGCCAGCTCACCCTCGACTAGCGGGAGTGTCACCGGGGAGCTGTTTTTT. Translation: CASSPSTSGSVTGELFF.

This clone has a single count. V gene TRBV19 combines with J gene TRBJ2-1, with 12 bases aligning to TRBD2. CDR3 length: 16 residues. CDR1 and CDR2 (germline): LNHDA, SQIVND (reference sequence). Trimming cost V 5 bases and J 6 bases; bases outside gene matches: 8. As DNA, the CDR3 is TGTGCCAGTAGTCCCAGGACTAGCGGGACCTTCAATGAGCAGTTCTTC. Its protein is CASSPRTSGTFNEQFF.

The chain employs TRBV27 and TRBJ2-7; 7 nucleotides agree with TRBD1. The CDR3 covers 14 residues. V lost 7 bases and J lost 6; bases outside the gene matches: 12. CDR1 is MNHEY and CDR2 is SMNVEV in the germline V gene (reference sequence). The CDR3, as DNA: TGTGCCAGCAAAGCCGGACAGGAACGGCTCGAGCAGTACTTC. Its translation: CASKAGQERLEQYF.

This chain uses TRBV28 with TRBJ1-5, with a weak D call TRBD1 (5 bases). Trimming stripped 5 bases from V and 5 bases from J, with 10 bases between. The CDR3 extends over 13 amino acids. Germline CDR1 and CDR2: MDHEN and SYDVKM. The DNA of the CDR3 is TGTGCCAGCAGTCCCCCGGGGGATCAGCCCCAGCATTTT. It is translated as CASSPPGDQPQHF.

This chain joins TRBV28 and TRBJ2-7; D remains unclear. V gave up 4 bases and J gave up 4 bases, with 11 bases separating them. Germline-derived CDR1 and CDR2 are MDHEN and SYDVKM. The CDR3 covers 13 residues. The CDR3 DNA reads TGTGCCAGCAGTTCCGCGTCGGAGTACGAGCAGTACTTC. It translates to CASSSASEYEQYF.

The chain couples TRBV7-8 to TRBJ1-1; D ambiguous. V lost 5 bases and J 1 base, leaving 14 bases between the germline ends. This CDR3 is 15 amino acids long. CDR1 is SGHVS and CDR2 is FQNEAQ in the germline V gene. CDR3 amino acids: CASSPSWATNTEAFF. CDR3 in DNA: TGTGCCAGCAGCCCATCATGGGCAACGAACACTGAAGCTTTCTTT.

The chain has TRBV2 and TRBJ1-5, with 7 bases aligning to TRBD1. Germline V gene data show CDR1 as SNHLY and CDR2 as FYNNEI. The CDR3 is made up of 15 amino acids. Losses at the gene ends were 5 bases for V and 2 bases for J; bases not matched to a gene: 6. This CDR3 reads CASSQQGMRNQPQHF. CDR3 DNA: TGTGCCAGCAGTCAACAGGGGATGCGCAATCAGCCCCAGCATTTT.

The chain links TRBV5-1 to TRBJ1-1; 7 positions agree with TRBD1. There are 15 residues in the CDR3. Germline V gene lookup returns CDR1 SGHRS and CDR2 YFSETQ. V gave up 4 bases and J gave up 0 bases; unmatched junction bases: 6. The CDR3 nucleotides are TGCGCCAGCAGCACTACAACAGGGGTGAACACTGAAGCTTTCTTT. This gives the protein CASSTTTGVNTEAFF.

The rearrangement links TRBV11-3 to TRBJ1-5; D gene uncertain. Trimming removed 3 bases at V and 1 base at J, with 25 bases between. The CDR3 spans 20 residues. CDR1 SGHNT and CDR2 YENEEA come from the germline V gene. In DNA form, the CDR3 reads TGTGCCAGCAGCTTCGCCAGAATTTTGATACGACCGGGGAGCAATCAGCCCCAGCATTTT. It translates to CASSFARILIRPGSNQPQHF.

The chain carries TRBV19 and TRBJ2-3, with D unclear. V lost 3 bases and J lost 4, with 8 bases in between. Germline-derived CDR1 and CDR2 are LNHDA and SQIVND (reference sequence). This CDR3 is 13 amino acids long. For the CDR3, the DNA is TGTGCCAGTAGTATGAGTGGAGCAGATACGCAGTATTTT. This gives the protein CASSMSGADTQYF.